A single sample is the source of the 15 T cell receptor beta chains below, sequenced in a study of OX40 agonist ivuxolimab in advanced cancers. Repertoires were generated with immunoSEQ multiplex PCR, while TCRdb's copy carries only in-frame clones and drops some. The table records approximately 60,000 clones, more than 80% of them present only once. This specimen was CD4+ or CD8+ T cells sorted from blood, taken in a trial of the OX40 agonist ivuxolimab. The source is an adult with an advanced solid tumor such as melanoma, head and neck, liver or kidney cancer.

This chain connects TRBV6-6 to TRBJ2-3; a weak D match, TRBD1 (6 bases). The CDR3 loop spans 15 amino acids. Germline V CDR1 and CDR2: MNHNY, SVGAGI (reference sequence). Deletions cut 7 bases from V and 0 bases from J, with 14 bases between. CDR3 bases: TGTGCCAGCAAGATGGACAGTGATAGCACAGATACGCAGTATTTT. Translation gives CASKMDSDSTDTQYF.

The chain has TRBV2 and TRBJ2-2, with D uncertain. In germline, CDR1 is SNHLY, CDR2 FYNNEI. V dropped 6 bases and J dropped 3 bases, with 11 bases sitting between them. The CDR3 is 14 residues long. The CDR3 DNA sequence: TGTGCCAGCAGCGTAGAGCAGGACACCGGGGAGCTGTTTTTT. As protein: CASSVEQDTGELFF. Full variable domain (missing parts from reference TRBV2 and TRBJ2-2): EPEVTQTPSHQVTQMGQEVILRCVPISNHLYFYWYRQILGQKVEFLVSFYNNEISEKSEIFDDQFSVERPDGSNFTLKIRSTKLEDSAMYFCASSVEQDTGELFFGEGSRLTVL.

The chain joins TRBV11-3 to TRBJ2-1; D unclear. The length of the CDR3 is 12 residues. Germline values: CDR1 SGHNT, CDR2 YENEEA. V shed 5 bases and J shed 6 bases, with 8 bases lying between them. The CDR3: CASSPDFNEQFF. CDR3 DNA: TGTGCCAGCAGCCCAGACTTCAATGAGCAGTTCTTC.

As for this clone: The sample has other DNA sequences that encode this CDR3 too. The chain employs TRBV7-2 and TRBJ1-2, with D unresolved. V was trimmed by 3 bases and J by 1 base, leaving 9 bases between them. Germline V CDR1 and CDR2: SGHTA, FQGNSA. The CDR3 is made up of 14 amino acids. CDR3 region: CASSFPHINYGYTF. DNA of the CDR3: TGTGCCAGCAGCTTCCCCCACATTAACTATGGCTACACCTTC. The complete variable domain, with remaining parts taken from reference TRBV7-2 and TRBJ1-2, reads GAGVSQSPSNKVTEKGKDVELRCDPISGHTALYWYRQSLGQGLEFLIYFQGNSAPDKSGLPSDRFSAERTGGSVSTLTIQRTQQEDSAVYLCASSFPHINYGYTFGSGTRLTVV.

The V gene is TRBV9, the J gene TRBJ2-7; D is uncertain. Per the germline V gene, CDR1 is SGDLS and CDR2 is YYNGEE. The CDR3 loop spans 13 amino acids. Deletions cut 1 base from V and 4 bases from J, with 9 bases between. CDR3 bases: TGTGCCAGCAGCGTATCGTTTTCGTACGAGCAGTACTTC. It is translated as CASSVSFSYEQYF.

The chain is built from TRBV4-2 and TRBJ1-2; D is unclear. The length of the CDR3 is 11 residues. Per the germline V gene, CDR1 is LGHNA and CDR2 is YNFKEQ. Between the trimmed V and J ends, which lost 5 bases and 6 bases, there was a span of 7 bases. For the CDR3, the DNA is TGTGCCAGCAGCACTTTAGATGGCTACACCTTC. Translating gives CASSTLDGYTF.

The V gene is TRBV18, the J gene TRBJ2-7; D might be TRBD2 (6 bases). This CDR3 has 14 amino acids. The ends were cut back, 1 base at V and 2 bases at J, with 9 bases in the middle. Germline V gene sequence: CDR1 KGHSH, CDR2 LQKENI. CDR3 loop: CASSPRGGTYEQYF. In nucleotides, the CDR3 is TGTGCCAGCTCACCACGAGGAGGGACCTACGAGCAGTACTTC.

The CDR3 sequence is CASSQATSGSYNEQFF. CDR3 DNA: TGCGCCAGCAGCCAAGCTACTAGCGGATCCTACAATGAGCAGTTCTTC. The V call is TRBV4-1, the J call TRBJ2-1; 8 bases fit TRBD2. CDR1 is MGHRA, CDR2 YSYEKL, per germline. Trimming took 1 base from V and 1 from J; bases not matched to a gene: 3. The CDR3 is made up of 16 amino acids.

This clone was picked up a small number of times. The CDR3 DNA follows: TGTGCCAGCAGCTTCGGCAGGGCCTCTGGGGAGCAGTACTTC. Its protein is CASSFGRASGEQYF. The J gene is TRBJ2-7, the V gene TRBV11-3, with D possibly being TRBD1 (5 bases). The CDR3 loop spans 14 amino acids. CDR1 is SGHNT and CDR2 is YENEEA in the germline V gene. The V end lost 3 bases, the J end lost 7 bases, and 16 bases lay between the germline ends.

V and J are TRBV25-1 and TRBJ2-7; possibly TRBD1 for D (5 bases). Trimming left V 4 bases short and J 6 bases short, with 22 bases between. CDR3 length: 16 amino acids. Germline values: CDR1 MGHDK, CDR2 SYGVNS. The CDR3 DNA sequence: TGTGCCAGCAGTGCCTGGGGCCGTTTAACAGGCTCCGAGCAGTACTTC. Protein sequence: CASSAWGRLTGSEQYF.

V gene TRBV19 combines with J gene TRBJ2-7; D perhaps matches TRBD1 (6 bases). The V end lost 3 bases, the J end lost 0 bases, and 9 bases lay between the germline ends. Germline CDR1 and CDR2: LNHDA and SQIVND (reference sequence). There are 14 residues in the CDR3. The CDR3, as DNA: TGTGCCAGTAGTATGAACAGGGACTCCTACGAGCAGTACTTC. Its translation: CASSMNRDSYEQYF.

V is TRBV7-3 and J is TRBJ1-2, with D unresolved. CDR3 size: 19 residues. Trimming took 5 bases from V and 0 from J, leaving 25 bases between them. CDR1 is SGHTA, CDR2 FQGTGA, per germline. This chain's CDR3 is CASSPLLPLLNPSNYGYTF. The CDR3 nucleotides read TGTGCCAGCAGCCCTCTCCTCCCTCTCTTAAATCCCTCTAACTATGGCTACACCTTC.

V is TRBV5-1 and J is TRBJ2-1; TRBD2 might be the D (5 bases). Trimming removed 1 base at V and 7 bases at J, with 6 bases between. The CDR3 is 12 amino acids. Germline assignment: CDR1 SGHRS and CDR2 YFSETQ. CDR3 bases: TGCGCCAGCAGCTTGTCGGGGAATGAGCAGTTCTTC. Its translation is CASSLSGNEQFF.

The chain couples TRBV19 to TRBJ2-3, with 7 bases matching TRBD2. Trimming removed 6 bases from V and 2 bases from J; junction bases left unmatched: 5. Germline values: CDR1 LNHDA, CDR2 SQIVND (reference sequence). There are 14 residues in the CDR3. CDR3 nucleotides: TGTGCCAGTAGGAGCGGGAAAGACACAGATACGCAGTATTTT. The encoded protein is CASRSGKDTDTQYF.

Written as DNA, the CDR3 is TGTGCCAGCAGCAACTTAGCGGCGGGGACGCAGTATTTT. It yields the protein CASSNLAAGTQYF. The V call is TRBV11-3, the J call TRBJ2-3, with D perhaps matching TRBD2 (6 bases). The germline CDR1 and CDR2 sequences are SGHNT and YENEEA. Trimming removed 5 bases at V and 9 bases at J, with 15 bases between. This CDR3 is 13 amino acids long.